The source of this T cell receptor (beta chain) is a study of shared clonotypes between healthy human individuals. Study-level background: Every donor yielded three CD4 naive, three CD4 memory, two CD8 naive and one CD8 memory plate.

The sample holds one count of this clone. CDR3 size: 16 residues. Trimming removed 2 bases from V and 2 bases from J; junction bases left unmatched: 7. Looked up from germline, CDR1 is SGHVS and CDR2 is FNYEAQ. The deep-level immunoSEQ assay was used. The data were produced by immunoSEQ multiplex PCR, yet TCRdb's version contains in-frame clones alone and is incomplete. The table has some 1.4 million clones, around 97% seen once. Material for sequencing was naive CD4+ T cells sorted from blood. Documented subset: CD45RA+ positively selected. The J gene is TRBJ2-3, the V gene TRBV7-6, with TRBD2 matching over 7 bases. This clonotype was obtained from a man under 40 in good health. The CDR3 spells CASSLRRREFTDTQYF. The CDR3 coding sequence is TGTGCCAGCAGCTTACGTCGGCGGGAGTTCACAGATACGCAGTATTTT.